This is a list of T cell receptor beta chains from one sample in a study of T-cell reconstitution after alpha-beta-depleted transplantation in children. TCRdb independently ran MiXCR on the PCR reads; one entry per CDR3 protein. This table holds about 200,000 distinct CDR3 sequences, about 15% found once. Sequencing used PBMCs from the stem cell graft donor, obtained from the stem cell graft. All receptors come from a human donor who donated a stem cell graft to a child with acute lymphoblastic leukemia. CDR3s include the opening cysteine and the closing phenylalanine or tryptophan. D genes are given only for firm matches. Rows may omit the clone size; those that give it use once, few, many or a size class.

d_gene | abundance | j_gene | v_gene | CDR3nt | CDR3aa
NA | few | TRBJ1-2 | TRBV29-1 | TGCAGCGTTGGTAATCTCGGACCGCCGAACTATGGCTACACCTTC | CSVGNLGPPNYGYTF
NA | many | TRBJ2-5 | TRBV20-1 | TGCAGTGCTAGAAGCCCTTCACGGGAGACCCAGTACTTC | CSARSPSRETQYF
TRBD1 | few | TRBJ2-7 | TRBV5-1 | TGCGCCAGCAGCCGGCCCGGGACAGATGGCGAGCAGTACTTC | CASSRPGTDGEQYF
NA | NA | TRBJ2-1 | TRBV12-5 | TGTGCTAGTGGTTTGAAAGCGGGTTGGGGCTCCTACAATGAGCAGTTCTTC | CASGLKAGWGSYNEQFF
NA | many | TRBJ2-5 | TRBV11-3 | TGTGCCAGCAGCTCAGTAGGGGGACAAGAGACCCAGTACTTC | CASSSVGGQETQYF
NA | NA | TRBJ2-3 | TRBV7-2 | TGTGCCAGCAGCTTAAATGGGGCGAGGACAGATACGCAGTATTTT | CASSLNGARTDTQYF
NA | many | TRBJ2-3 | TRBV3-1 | TGTGCCAGCACGGAGGGCACAGATACGCAGTATTTT | CASTEGTDTQYF
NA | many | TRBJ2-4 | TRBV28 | TGTGCCAGCAGTTTATTGCCTCAGGTAGACATTCAGTACTTC | CASSLLPQVDIQYF
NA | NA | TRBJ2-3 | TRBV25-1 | TGTGCCAGCAGTCCAAAACGGGACTCCTACACAGATACGCAGTATTTT | CASSPKRDSYTDTQYF
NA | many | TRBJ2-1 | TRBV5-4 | TGTGCCAGCAGCTTGCCCACGTCCTTAATGATAAAGGAGCAGTTCTTC | CASSLPTSLMIKEQFF
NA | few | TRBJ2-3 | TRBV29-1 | TGCAGCGGTGACCTCACAGATACGCAGTATTTT | CSGDLTDTQYF
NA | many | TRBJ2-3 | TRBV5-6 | TGTGCCAGCAGCCCTAGGTATCGGGGAGACTTCACAGATACGCAGTATTTT | CASSPRYRGDFTDTQYF
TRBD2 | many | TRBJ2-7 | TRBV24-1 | TGTGCCACCAGTGAGACCGGGACTAACGCCTACGAGCAGTACTTC | CATSETGTNAYEQYF
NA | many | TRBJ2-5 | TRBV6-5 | TGTGCCAGCAGTTACTCAAATAGCGGACAAGAGACCCAGTACTTC | CASSYSNSGQETQYF
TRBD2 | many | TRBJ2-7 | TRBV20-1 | TGCAGTGCTAGAGATGCTAGCGGGGATACCTACGAGCAGTACTTC | CSARDASGDTYEQYF
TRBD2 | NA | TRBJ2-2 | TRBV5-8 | TGTGCCAGCAGCTTACTAGCGGGAGGGCCCACCGGGGAGCTGTTTTTT | CASSLLAGGPTGELFF
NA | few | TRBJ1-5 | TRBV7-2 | TGTGCCAGCGGTCGGGATTTGTATAGCAATCAGCCCCAGCATTTT | CASGRDLYSNQPQHF
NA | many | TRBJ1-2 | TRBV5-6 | TGTGCCAGCAGCTTGGAGGGTCGGGGCTACACCTTC | CASSLEGRGYTF
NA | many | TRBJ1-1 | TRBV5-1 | TGCGCCAGCAGCTTGGAAGGAGAGCACACTGAAGCTTTCTTT | CASSLEGEHTEAFF
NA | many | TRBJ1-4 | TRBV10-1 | TGCGCCAGCAGTCCGCACGCCTCAACTAATGAAAAACTGTTTTTT | CASSPHASTNEKLFF
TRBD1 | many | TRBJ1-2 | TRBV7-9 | TGTGCCAGCAGCTTAGCGGGGACAGGGGGCGGCTATGGCTACACCTTC | CASSLAGTGGGYGYTF
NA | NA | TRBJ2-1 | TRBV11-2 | TGTGCCAGCAGCTTACTGGGGAGCACTTCCAATGAGCAGTTCTTC | CASSLLGSTSNEQFF
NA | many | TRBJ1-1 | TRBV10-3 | TGTGCCATCAGTGAGAGACTGTCGAACACTGAAGCTTTCTTT | CAISERLSNTEAFF
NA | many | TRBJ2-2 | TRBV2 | TGTGCCAGCAGTGCTCGTCAGATGAACACCGGGGAGCTGTTTTTT | CASSARQMNTGELFF
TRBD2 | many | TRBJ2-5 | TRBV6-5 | TGTGCCAGCAGTCCACCGACTAGCGGGAGTCAGACCCAGTACTTC | CASSPPTSGSQTQYF
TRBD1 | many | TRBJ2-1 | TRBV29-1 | TGCAGCGTTGAACCTCCGGGACAGACTTACAATGAGCAGTTCTTC | CSVEPPGQTYNEQFF
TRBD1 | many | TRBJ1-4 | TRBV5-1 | TGCGCCAGCAGCTTGGGGGACAGGGGAGCAACTAATGAAAAACTGTTTTTT | CASSLGDRGATNEKLFF
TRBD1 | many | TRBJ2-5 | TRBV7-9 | TGTGCCAGCAGCTCCCGGGACAGCAAGGGAAAGACCCAGTACTTC | CASSSRDSKGKTQYF
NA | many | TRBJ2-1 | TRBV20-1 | TGCAGTGCTAGGGGGGACACCGGTTTTCGAGAGCAGTTCTTC | CSARGDTGFREQFF
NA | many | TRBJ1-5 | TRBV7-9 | TGTGCCAGCAGCCGTGACCCTATCAATCAGCCCCAGCATTTT | CASSRDPINQPQHF
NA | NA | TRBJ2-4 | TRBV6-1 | TGTGCCAGCAGTGAACAGTCAAGCATTCAGTACTTC | CASSEQSSIQYF
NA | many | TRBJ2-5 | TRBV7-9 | TGTGCCAGCAGCAAAGAGACCCAGTACTTC | CASSKETQYF
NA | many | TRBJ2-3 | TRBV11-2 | TGTGCCAGCAGCTTATTCGCGGTGTCCACAGATACGCAGTATTTT | CASSLFAVSTDTQYF
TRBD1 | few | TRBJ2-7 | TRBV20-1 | TGCAGTGCTGAACCGACAGGGGCGATATACGAGCAGTACTTC | CSAEPTGAIYEQYF
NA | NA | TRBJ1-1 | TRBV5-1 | TGCGCCAGCAGCTTGAGCGGCAGGCGCACTGAAGCTTTCTTT | CASSLSGRRTEAFF
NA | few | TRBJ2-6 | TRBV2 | TGTGCCAGCATCGCCTCTGGGGCCAACGGCCTGACTTTC | CASIASGANGLTF
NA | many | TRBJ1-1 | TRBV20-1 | TGCAGTGCCCGGGACGGGAAGAACACTGAAGCTTTCTTT | CSARDGKNTEAFF
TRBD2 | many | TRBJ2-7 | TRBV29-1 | TGCAGCGTTGTTGATAGCGGGAGATCTCTGGAGCAGTACTTC | CSVVDSGRSLEQYF
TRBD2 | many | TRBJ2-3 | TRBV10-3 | TGTGCCACCCGGACTAGCGGTATCACAGATACGCAGTATTTT | CATRTSGITDTQYF
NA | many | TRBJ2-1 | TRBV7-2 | TGTGCCAGCAGCTTAGCTTCAGGGGACCACAATGAGCAGTTCTTC | CASSLASGDHNEQFF
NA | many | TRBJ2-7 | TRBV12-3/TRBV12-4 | TGTGCCAGCAGCCCGAGCCCCAGGGGCAAGCAGTACTTC | CASSPSPRGKQYF
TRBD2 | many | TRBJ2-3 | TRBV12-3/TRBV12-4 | TGTGCCAGCAGTTCTAGTTGGGAGGGTAGCACAGATACGCAGTATTTT | CASSSSWEGSTDTQYF
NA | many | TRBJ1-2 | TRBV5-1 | TGCGCCAGCAGCTTCGGACGCAGCTATGGCTACACCTTC | CASSFGRSYGYTF
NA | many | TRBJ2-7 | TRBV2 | TGTGCCAGCAACGGACCCGATTACGAGCAGTACTTC | CASNGPDYEQYF
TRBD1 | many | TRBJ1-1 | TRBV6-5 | TGTGCCAGCACCGGGACAGGGGGCACTCCCACTGAAGCTTTCTTT | CASTGTGGTPTEAFF
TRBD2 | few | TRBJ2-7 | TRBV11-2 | TGTGCCAGCAGGCCAATCCTAGCGGGAGGGATCTACGAGCAGTACTTC | CASRPILAGGIYEQYF
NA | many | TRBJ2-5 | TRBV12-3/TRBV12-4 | TGTGCCAGCAGTTGGGCAGGGATGGCAGAGACCCAGTACTTC | CASSWAGMAETQYF
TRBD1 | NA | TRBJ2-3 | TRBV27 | TGTGCCAGCAGTTCACGGGACAGGGGGCGGAGGGATACGCAGTATTTT | CASSSRDRGRRDTQYF
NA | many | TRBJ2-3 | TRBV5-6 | TGTGCCAGCAGTGTGACTCGCACAGATACGCAGTATTTT | CASSVTRTDTQYF
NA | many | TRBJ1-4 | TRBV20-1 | TGCTCGGGCCGCGGGGGGGCGAAGGAAAAACTGTTTTTT | CSGRGGAKEKLFF
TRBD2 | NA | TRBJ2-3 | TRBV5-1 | TGCGCCAGCAGCTTGGGATGGTCTAGCGGGACCACAGATACGCAGTATTTT | CASSLGWSSGTTDTQYF
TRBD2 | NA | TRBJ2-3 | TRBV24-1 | TGTGCCACCAGTCCTACCACTAGCGGGAGGGAGGGAGATACGCAGTATTTT | CATSPTTSGREGDTQYF
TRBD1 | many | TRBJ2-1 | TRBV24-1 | TGTGCCACCAGTGAGGCCGGGACAGGGGGTAATGAGCAGTTCTTC | CATSEAGTGGNEQFF
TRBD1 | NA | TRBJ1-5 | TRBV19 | TGTGCCACTGTCGAGGGACAGACAAGCAATCAGCCCCAGCATTTT | CATVEGQTSNQPQHF
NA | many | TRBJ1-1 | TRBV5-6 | TGTGCCAGCATCGCGCAGAGCACTGAAGCTTTCTTT | CASIAQSTEAFF